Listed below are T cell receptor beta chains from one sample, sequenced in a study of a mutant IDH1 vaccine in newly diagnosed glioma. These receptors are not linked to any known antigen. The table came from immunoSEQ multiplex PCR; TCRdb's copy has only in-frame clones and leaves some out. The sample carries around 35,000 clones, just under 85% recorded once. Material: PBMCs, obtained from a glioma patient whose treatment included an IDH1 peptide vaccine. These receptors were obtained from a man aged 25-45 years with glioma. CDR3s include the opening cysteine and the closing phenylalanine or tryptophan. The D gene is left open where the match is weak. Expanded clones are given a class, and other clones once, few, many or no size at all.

CDR3nt: TGTGCCAGCTCAGGGGAAGTCACTGAAGCTTTCTTT
CDR3aa: CASSGEVTEAFF
d_gene: NA
v_gene: TRBV6-1
j_gene: TRBJ1-1
abundance: NA

CDR3nt: TGTGCCAGTAGGGGCCAGGGAGATACGCAGTATTTT
CDR3aa: CASRGQGDTQYF
d_gene: NA
v_gene: TRBV19
j_gene: TRBJ2-3
abundance: NA

CDR3nt: TGTGCCAGAGGACTAGCGGGGAAAACGGCCGGGGAGCTGTTTTTT
CDR3aa: CARGLAGKTAGELFF
d_gene: TRBD2
v_gene: TRBV6-5
j_gene: TRBJ2-2
abundance: NA

CDR3nt: TGCGCCAGCAGCCAAGAGGGCGGGAGGCGGGACAATGAGCAGTTCTTC
CDR3aa: CASSQEGGRRDNEQFF
d_gene: TRBD2
v_gene: TRBV4-1
j_gene: TRBJ2-1
abundance: NA

CDR3nt: TGCGCCAGCAGCCAAGACGGGGGGGCCGGAGAGACCCAGTACTTC
CDR3aa: CASSQDGGAGETQYF
d_gene: TRBD2
v_gene: TRBV4-3
j_gene: TRBJ2-5
abundance: once

CDR3nt: TGCGCCAGCAGCTTGGTACCGGGGTCGGACGGGGAGCTGTTTTTT
CDR3aa: CASSLVPGSDGELFF
d_gene: NA
v_gene: TRBV5-1
j_gene: TRBJ2-2
abundance: once

CDR3nt: TGTGCCAGCAGAGAGGGACGGTATAGCAATCAGCCCCAGCATTTT
CDR3aa: CASREGRYSNQPQHF
d_gene: NA
v_gene: TRBV5-4
j_gene: TRBJ1-5
abundance: once

CDR3nt: TGTGCCAGCAGCTTAGAGCGGGGGGACACTGAAGCTTTCTTT
CDR3aa: CASSLERGDTEAFF
d_gene: NA
v_gene: TRBV11-2
j_gene: TRBJ1-1
abundance: few

CDR3nt: TGTGCCAGCAGCAAAGGTGCAGGGATCGCCACTGAAGCTTTCTTT
CDR3aa: CASSKGAGIATEAFF
d_gene: NA
v_gene: TRBV21-1
j_gene: TRBJ1-1
abundance: NA

CDR3nt: TGTGCCACCCGGGACAGGGAATACGAGCAGTACTTC
CDR3aa: CATRDREYEQYF
d_gene: TRBD1
v_gene: TRBV10-3
j_gene: TRBJ2-7
abundance: medium-sized

CDR3nt: TGTGCCAGCAGCGCCGGGGACAGCATAAACACCATATATTTT
CDR3aa: CASSAGDSINTIYF
d_gene: TRBD1
v_gene: TRBV7-8
j_gene: TRBJ1-3
abundance: NA

CDR3nt: TGCAGCGTCGAGGGAAGCTACGAGCAGTACTTC
CDR3aa: CSVEGSYEQYF
d_gene: NA
v_gene: TRBV29-1
j_gene: TRBJ2-7
abundance: NA

CDR3nt: TGCGCCAGCAGCTCGTCAGCCGGGGGAGAGACCCAGTACTTC
CDR3aa: CASSSSAGGETQYF
d_gene: NA
v_gene: TRBV5-1
j_gene: TRBJ2-5
abundance: NA

CDR3nt: TGCGCCAGCAGCTTGGATTCGAGAAGCACTGAAGCTTTCTTT
CDR3aa: CASSLDSRSTEAFF
d_gene: NA
v_gene: TRBV5-1
j_gene: TRBJ1-1
abundance: once

CDR3nt: TGTGCCAGCAGCGCCAGCCTGGGACAGGGGGCGTCTTTAGAGCAGTACTTC
CDR3aa: CASSASLGQGASLEQYF
d_gene: TRBD1
v_gene: TRBV9
j_gene: TRBJ2-7
abundance: NA

CDR3nt: TGTGCCAGCAGTGGGGCAGACACAGATACGCAGTATTTT
CDR3aa: CASSGADTDTQYF
d_gene: NA
v_gene: TRBV6-1
j_gene: TRBJ2-3
abundance: once

CDR3nt: TGTGCCAGCTCGTACAGGGGCACAGATACGCAGTATTTT
CDR3aa: CASSYRGTDTQYF
d_gene: NA
v_gene: TRBV18
j_gene: TRBJ2-3
abundance: NA